The present T cell receptor (beta chain) was sequenced within a study of post-analysis software for immune sequencing data (dated by TCRdb to 2015 to 2017). Describing the broader study: Relapsing-remitting, secondary progressive and progressive-relapsing multiple sclerosis were recorded as disease courses, and subtype annotation was lacking for some patients. Patient repertoires were compared against about a dozen previously published healthy control repertoires from donors aged roughly 6 to 26 years. A subset of samples was prepared in parallel using single-end sample barcoding, then pooled and co-amplified after Illumina adapter ligation.

Concerning this clonotype itself: Its antigen is not yet known. No much larger clonotype is one base removed from it; base qualities were not supplied.

TCR beta repertoires were profiled from peripheral blood of roughly 13 young patients with multiple sclerosis to demonstrate the VDJtools post-analysis software. The multiple sclerosis patients were children and adolescents ranging in age from about 6 to 17 years. The library came from PCR. For sequencing, an Illumina HiSeq 2500 was employed. To reduce PCR and sequencing biases, unique molecular identifiers were built into the TCR beta cDNA libraries. Approximately 500,000 cDNA molecules were obtained per 1 to 10 million input T cells, so each molecule approximated one T cell. The same protocol used for the earlier healthy control dataset was applied to prepare and sequence the patient libraries. Samples belonging to the same batch were prepared together, multiplexed and sequenced on a shared HiSeq lane. In the authors' own workflow: Raw barcoded reads were processed with MIGEC, and single-read molecular identifier groups were discarded before consensus assembly and CDR3 extraction. Clonotype tables were post-analysed with VDJtools, and diversity was normalized by down-sampling all datasets to the smallest sample size. In repertoire overlap clustering, CDR3 amino acid sequences, but not nucleotide sequences, were matched to correct batch-related cross-sample contamination. TCRdb applied fastp at Q25 and MiXCR to the public reads, then kept only in-frame beta chains. Under each unique CDR3 protein, matching rows form one entry showing the most common genes and DNA. V and J calls and clone size were set by TCRdb, not the authors. The sample table records hundreds of thousands of distinct CDR3 sequences; more than 30% of these occur just once. The top ten constitute about 8% of the sample.

Findings and caveats that apply to the study as a whole: The control group was slightly older than the multiple sclerosis patient group. Strong co-clustering of samples prepared in the same batch was shown by direct clustering with F measure, prompting a batch-effect correction. Compared with controls, multiple sclerosis patients had significantly lower normalized Chao1 diversity, a finding suggesting substantial peripheral T-cell clonal expansion.

The sequencing sample was made of blood. The sequence came from a girl aged 2 to 9 with multiple sclerosis.

The CDR3 protein sequence reads: CASSTARGPTDTQYF. In nucleotide form, the sequence is TGTGCCAGCAGCACGGCGAGGGGGCCCACAGATACGCAGTATTTT. This sequence uses TRBV7-2 and TRBJ2-3, and TRBD1 matches 7 of the central bases. V is pruned by 5 bases and J by 2 bases, leaving 7 bases of the junction without a gene match. The germline V gene provides CDR1 SGHTA and CDR2 FQGNSA. There are 15 amino acids in the CDR3, from cysteine to phenylalanine inclusive. Only CDR3 DNA remains: 45 bases, in frame from the first base.